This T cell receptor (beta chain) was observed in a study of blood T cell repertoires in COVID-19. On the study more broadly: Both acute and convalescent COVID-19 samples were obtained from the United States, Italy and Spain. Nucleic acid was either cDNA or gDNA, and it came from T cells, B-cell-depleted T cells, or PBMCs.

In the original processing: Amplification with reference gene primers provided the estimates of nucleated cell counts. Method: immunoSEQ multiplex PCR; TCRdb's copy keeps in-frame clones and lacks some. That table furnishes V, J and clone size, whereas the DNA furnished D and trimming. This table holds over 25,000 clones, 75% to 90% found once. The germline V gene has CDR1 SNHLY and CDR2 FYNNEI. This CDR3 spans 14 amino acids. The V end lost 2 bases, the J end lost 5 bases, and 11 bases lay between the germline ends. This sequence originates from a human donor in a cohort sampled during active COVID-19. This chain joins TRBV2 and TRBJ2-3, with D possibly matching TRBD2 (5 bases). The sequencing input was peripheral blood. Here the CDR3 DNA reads TGTGCCAGCAGTGAAATCGGGGTGCGAGATACGCAGTATTTT. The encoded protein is CASSEIGVRDTQYF.